One T cell receptor beta chain is described in this entry. Germline V gene data show CDR1 as MGHRA and CDR2 as YSYEKL. This CDR3 comprises 18 residues. Trimming took 1 base from V and 7 from J; bases not matched to a gene: 13. Per the original data handling: Reference gene primer amplification in the assay estimated nucleated cell counts. The protocol was immunoSEQ multiplex PCR, while the TCRdb copy is restricted to in-frame clones and leaves out a portion. V, J and clone size are those of that table, while D and trimming were read from the DNA. The sample comprises roughly 20,000 clones, approximately 86% of which are singletons, and approximately 9.9% rests with the top ten. The data belong to a study of blood T cell repertoires in COVID-19. Study information: The origin of the acute and convalescent COVID-19 samples was the United States, Italy and Spain. The analysed material was cDNA or gDNA that came from T cells, B-cell-depleted T cells, or PBMCs.

The chain links TRBV4-1 to TRBJ2-1; 10 nucleotides align to TRBD2. The clonotype comes from a human donor in a cohort sampled during active COVID-19. Material for sequencing was peripheral blood. For the CDR3, the DNA is TGCGCCAGCAGCCAAGGCCAAGGAGCGGGAGGGGGGACGAATGAGCAGTTCTTC. Amino acids: CASSQGQGAGGGTNEQFF.